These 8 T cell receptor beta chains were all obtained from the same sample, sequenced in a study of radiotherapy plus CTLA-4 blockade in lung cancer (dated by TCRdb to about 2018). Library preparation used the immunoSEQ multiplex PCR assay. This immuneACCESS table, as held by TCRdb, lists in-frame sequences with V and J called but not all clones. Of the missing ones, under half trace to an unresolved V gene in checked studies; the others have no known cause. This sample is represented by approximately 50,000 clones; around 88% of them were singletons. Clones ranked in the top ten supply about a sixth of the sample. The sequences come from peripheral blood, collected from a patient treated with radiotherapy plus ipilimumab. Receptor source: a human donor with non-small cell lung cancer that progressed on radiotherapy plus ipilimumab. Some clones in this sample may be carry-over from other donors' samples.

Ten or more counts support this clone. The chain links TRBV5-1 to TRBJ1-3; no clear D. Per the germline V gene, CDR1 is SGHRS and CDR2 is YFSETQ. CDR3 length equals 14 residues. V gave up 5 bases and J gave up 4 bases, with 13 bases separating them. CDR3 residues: CASRGSGKGNTIYF. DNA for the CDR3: TGCGCCAGCAGGGGCTCCGGAAAGGGAAACACCATATATTTT. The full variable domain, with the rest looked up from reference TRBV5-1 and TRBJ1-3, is KAGVTQTPRYLIKTRGQQVTLSCSPISGHRSVSWYQQTPGQGLQFLFEYFSETQRNKGNFPGRFSGRQFSNSRSEMNVSTLELGDSALYLCASRGSGKGNTIYFGEGSWLTVV.

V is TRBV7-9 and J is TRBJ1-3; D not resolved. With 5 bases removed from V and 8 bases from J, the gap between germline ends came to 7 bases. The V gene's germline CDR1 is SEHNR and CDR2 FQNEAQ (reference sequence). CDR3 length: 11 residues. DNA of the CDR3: TGTGCCAGCAGCCTCTCGGACACCATATATTTT. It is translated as CASSLSDTIYF. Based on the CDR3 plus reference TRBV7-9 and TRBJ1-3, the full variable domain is DTGVSQNPRHKITKRGQNVTFRCDPISEHNRLYWYRQTLGQGPEFLTYFQNEAQLEKSRLLSDRFSAERPKGSFSTLEIQRTEQGDSAMYLCASSLSDTIYFGEGSWLTVV.

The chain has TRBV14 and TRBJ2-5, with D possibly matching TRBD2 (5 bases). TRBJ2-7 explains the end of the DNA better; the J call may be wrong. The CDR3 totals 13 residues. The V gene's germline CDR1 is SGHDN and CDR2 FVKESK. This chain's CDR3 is CASSLKRNTEQYF. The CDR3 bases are TGTGCCAGCAGCCTTAAGCGGAATACCGAGCAGTACTTC.

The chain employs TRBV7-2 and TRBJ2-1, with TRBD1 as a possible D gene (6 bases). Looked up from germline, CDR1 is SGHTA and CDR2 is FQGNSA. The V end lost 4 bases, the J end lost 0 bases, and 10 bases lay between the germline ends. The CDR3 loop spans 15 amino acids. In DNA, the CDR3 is TGTGCCAGCAGCTCAAACAGGGCCTCCTACAATGAGCAGTTCTTC. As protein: CASSSNRASYNEQFF.

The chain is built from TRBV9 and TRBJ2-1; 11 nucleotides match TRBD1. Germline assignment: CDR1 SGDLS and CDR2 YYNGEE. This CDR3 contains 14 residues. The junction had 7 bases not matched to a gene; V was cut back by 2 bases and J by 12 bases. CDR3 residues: CASSVGTGGRGQFF. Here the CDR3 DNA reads TGTGCCAGCAGCGTCGGGACAGGGGGTAGAGGGCAGTTCTTC.

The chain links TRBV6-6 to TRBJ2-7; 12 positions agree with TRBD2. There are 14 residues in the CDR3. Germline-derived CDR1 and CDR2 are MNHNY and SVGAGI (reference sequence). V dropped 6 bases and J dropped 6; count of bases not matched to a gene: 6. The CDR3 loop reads CASRPTSGRFEQYF. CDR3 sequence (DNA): TGTGCCAGCAGGCCAACTAGCGGGAGGTTCGAGCAGTACTTC.

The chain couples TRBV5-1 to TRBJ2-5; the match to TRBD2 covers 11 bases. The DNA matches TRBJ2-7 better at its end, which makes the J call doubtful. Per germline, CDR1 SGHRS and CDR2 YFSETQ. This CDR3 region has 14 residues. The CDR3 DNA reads TGCGCCGGAAAAAAAACTAGCGGGAGTGACGAGCAGTACTTC. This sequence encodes CAGKKTSGSDEQYF.

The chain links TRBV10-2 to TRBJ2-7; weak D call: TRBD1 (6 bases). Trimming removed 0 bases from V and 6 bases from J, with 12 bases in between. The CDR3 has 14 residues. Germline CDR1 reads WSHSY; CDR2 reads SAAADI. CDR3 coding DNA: TGCGCCAGCAGTGAGTCGAACAGGGCGGGCGAGCAGTACTTC. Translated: CASSESNRAGEQYF.